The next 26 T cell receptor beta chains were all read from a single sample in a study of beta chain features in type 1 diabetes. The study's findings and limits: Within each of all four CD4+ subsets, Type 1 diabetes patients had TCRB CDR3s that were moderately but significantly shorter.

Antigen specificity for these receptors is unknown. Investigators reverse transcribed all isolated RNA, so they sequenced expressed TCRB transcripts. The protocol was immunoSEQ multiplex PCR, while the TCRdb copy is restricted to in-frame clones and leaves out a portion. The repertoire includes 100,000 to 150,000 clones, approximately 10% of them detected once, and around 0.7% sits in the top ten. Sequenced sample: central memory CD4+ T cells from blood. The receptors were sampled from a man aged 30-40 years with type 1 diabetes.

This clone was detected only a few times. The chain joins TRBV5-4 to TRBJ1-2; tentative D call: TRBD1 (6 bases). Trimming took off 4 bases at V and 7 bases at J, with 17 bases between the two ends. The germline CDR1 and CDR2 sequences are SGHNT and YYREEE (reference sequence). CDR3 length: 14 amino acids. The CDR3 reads CASSTGIPQAGYTF. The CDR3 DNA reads TGTGCCAGCAGCACAGGGATCCCCCAAGCTGGCTACACCTTC. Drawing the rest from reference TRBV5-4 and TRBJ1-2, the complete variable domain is ETGVTQSPTHLIKTRGQQVTLRCSSQSGHNTVSWYQQALGQGPQFIFQYYREEENGRGNFPPRFSGLQFPNYSSELNVNALELDDSALYLCASSTGIPQAGYTFGSGTRLTVV.

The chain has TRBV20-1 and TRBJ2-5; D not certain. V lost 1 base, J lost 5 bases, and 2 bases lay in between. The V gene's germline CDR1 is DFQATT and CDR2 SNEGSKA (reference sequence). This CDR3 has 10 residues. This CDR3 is CSARAETQYF. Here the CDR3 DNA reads TGCAGTGCTAGAGCTGAGACCCAGTACTTC.

CDR3 amino acids: CASSFLDSPWETQYF. CDR3 sequence (DNA): TGTGCCAGCAGCTTCCTCGACTCGCCTTGGGAGACCCAGTACTTC. The rearrangement links TRBV14 to TRBJ2-5; D not resolved. Germline-derived CDR1 and CDR2 are SGHDN and FVKESK. This CDR3 has 15 amino acids. The V end was cut by 5 bases, the J end by 5 bases, with 18 bases between.

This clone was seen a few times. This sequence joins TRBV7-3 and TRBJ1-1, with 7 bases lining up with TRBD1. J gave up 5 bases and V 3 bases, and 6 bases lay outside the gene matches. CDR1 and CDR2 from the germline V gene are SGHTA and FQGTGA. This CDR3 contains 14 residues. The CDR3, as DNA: TGTGCCAGCAGCTTGGGGGGCAGGGGGACTGAAGCTTTCTTT. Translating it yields CASSLGGRGTEAFF.

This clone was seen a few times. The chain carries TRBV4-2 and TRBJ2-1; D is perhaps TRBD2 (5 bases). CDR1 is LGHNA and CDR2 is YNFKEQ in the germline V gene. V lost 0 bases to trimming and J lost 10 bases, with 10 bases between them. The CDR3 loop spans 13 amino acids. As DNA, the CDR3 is TGTGCCAGCAGCCAAGAAGGACGCGGGGAGCAGTTCTTC. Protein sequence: CASSQEGRGEQFF.

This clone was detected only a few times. CDR3 DNA sequence: TGTGCCAGCAGCGTAGCTCGTGGGACAACGAACACCGGGGAGCTGTTTTTT. It encodes CASSVARGTTNTGELFF. This chain connects TRBV9 to TRBJ2-2; tentative D call: TRBD1 (6 bases). V lost 0 bases and J lost 0, with 12 bases in between. Germline V gives CDR1 SGDLS, CDR2 YYNGEE. The CDR3 is 17 residues long.

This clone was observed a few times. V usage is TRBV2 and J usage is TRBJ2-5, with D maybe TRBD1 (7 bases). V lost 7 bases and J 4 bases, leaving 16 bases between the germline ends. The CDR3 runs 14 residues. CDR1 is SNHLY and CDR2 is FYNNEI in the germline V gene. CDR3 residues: CASNLQGRGETQYF. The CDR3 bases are TGTGCCAGCAATTTACAGGGGCGGGGAGAGACCCAGTACTTC.

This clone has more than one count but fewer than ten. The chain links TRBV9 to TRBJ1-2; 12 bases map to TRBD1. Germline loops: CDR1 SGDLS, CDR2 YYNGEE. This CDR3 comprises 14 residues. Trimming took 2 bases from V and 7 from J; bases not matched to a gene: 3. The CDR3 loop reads CASSVGTGGRGYTF. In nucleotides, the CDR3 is TGTGCCAGCAGCGTCGGGACAGGGGGCCGTGGCTACACCTTC. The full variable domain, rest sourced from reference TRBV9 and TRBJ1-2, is DSGVTQTPKHLITATGQRVTLRCSPRSGDLSVYWYQQSLDQGLQFLIQYYNGEERAKGNILERFSAQQFPDLHSELNLSSLELGDSALYFCASSVGTGGRGYTFGSGTRLTVV.

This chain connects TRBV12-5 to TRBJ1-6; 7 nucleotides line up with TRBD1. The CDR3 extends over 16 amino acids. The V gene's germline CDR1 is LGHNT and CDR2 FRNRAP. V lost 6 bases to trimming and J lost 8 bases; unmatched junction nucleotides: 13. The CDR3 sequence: CASGQTGGTVYSPLHF. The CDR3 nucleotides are TGTGCTAGTGGCCAGACGGGAGGGACAGTCTATTCACCCCTCCACTTT.

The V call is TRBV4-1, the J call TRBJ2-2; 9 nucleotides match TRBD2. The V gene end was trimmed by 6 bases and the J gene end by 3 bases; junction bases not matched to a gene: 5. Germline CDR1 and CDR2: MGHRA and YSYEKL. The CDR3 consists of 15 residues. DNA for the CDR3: TGCGCCAGCAGACCCGGCGGGGGGGACACCGGGGAGCTGTTTTTT. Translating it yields CASRPGGGDTGELFF.

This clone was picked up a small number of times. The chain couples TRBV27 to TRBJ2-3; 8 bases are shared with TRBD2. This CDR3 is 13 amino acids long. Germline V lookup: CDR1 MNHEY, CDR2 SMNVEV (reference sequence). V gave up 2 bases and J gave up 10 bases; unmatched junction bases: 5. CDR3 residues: CASSLTGGAAQYF. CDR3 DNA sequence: TGTGCCAGCAGTTTAACCGGGGGGGCGGCGCAGTATTTT.

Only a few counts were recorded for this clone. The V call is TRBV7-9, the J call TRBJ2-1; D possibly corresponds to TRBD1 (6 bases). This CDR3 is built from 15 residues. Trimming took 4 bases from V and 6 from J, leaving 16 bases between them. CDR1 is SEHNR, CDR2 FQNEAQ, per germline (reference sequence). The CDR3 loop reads CASSSRVGATNEQFF. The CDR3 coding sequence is TGTGCCAGCAGCTCCAGGGTGGGGGCGACCAATGAGCAGTTCTTC.

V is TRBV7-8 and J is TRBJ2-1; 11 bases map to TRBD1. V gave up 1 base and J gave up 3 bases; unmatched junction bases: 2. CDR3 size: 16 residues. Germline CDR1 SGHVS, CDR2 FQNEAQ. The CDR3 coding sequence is TGTGCCAGCAGCTTAGGGACAGGGGGCCTCTACAATGAGCAGTTCTTC. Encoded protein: CASSLGTGGLYNEQFF.

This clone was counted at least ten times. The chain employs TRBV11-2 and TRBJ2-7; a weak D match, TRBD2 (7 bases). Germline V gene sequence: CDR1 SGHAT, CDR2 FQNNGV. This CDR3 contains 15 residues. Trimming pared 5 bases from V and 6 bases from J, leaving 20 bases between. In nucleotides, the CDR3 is TGTGCCAGCAGCCAAAGTTTTCGGGGGGCGCCCGAGCAGTACTTC. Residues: CASSQSFRGAPEQYF.

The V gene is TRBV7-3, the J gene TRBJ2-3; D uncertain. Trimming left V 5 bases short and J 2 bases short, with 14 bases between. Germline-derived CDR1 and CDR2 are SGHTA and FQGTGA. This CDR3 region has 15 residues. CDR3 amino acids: CASSPDPEVTDTQYF. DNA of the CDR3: TGTGCCAGCAGCCCAGACCCCGAGGTCACAGATACGCAGTATTTT.

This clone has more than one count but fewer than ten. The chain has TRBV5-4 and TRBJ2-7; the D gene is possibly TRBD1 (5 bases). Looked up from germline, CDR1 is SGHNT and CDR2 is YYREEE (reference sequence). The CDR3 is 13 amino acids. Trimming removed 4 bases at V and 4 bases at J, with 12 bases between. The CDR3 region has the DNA TGTGCCAGCAGCCAAGGCACAGGATACGAGCAGTACTTC. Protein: CASSQGTGYEQYF.

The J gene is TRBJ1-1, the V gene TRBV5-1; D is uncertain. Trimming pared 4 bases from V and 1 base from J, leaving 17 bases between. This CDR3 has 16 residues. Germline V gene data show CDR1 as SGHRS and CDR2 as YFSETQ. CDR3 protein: CASSPGSRGANTEAFF. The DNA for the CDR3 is TGCGCCAGCAGCCCGGGGTCCCGGGGTGCGAACACTGAAGCTTTCTTT.

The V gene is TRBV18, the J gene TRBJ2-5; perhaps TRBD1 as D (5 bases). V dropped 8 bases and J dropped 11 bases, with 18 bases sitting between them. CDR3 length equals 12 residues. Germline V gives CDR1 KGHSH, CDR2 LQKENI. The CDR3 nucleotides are TGTGCCAGCGCCACCACAGGTGGAGAGCAGTACTTC. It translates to CASATTGGEQYF.

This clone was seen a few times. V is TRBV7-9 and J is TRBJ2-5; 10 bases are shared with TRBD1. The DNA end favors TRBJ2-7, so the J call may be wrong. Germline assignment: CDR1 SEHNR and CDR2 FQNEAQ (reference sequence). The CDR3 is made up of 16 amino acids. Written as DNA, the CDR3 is TGTGCCAGCAGCTCAGTTATCGGGACAGGGGACGACGAGCAGTACTTC. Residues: CASSSVIGTGDDEQYF.

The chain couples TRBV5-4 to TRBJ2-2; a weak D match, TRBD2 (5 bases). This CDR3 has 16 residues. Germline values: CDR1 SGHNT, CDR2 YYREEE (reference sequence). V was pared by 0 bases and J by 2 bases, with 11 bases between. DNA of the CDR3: TGTGCCAGCAGCTTGGTCTCGGCGGGTAACACCGGGGAGCTGTTTTTT. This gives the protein CASSLVSAGNTGELFF.

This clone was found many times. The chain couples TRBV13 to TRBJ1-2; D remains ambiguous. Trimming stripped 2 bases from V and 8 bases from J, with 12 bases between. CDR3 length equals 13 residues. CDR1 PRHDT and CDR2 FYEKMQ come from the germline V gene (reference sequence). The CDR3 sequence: CASSLRRLRGYTF. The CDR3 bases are TGTGCCAGCAGCTTAAGGAGGTTACGGGGCTACACCTTC. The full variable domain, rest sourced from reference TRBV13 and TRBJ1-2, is AAGVIQSPRHLIKEKRETATLKCYPIPRHDTVYWYQQGPGQDPQFLISFYEKMQSDKGSIPDRFSAQQFSDYHSELNMSSLELGDSALYFCASSLRRLRGYTFGSGTRLTVV.

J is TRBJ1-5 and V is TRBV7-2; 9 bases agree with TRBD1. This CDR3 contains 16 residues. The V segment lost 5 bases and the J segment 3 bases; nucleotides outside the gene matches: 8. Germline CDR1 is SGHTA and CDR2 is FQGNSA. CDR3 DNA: TGTGCCAGCAGCGCACAGGGGGCAGGGAACAATCAGCCCCAGCATTTT. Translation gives CASSAQGAGNNQPQHF.

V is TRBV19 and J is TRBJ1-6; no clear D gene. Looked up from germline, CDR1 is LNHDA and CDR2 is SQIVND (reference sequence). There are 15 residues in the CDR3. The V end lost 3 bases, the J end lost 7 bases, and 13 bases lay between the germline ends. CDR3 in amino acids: CASSIGARVNSPLHF. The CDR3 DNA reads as TGTGCCAGTAGTATTGGAGCCCGAGTGAATTCACCCCTCCACTTT.

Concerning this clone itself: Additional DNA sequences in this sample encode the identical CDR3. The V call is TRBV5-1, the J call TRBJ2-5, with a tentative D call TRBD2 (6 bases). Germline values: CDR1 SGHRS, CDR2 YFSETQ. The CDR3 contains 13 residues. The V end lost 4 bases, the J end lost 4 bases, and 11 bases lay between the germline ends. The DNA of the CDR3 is TGCGCCAGCAGCCTGCTCGGGGGAGAGACCCAGTACTTC. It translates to CASSLLGGETQYF.

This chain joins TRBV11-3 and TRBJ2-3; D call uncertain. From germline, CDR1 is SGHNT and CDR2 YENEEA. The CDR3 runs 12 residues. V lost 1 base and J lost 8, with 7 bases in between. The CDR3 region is CASSLVLSTQYF. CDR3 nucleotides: TGTGCCAGCAGCTTAGTTCTGTCTACGCAGTATTTT.

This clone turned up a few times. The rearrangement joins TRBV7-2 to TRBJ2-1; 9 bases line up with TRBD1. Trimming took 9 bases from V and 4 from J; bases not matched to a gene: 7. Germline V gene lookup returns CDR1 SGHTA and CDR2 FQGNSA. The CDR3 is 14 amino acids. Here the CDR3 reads CASRTGGGYNEQFF. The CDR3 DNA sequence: TGTGCCAGTCGAACAGGGGGCGGATACAATGAGCAGTTCTTC. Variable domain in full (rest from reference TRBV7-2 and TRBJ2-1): GAGVSQSPSNKVTEKGKDVELRCDPISGHTALYWYRQSLGQGLEFLIYFQGNSAPDKSGLPSDRFSAERTGGSVSTLTIQRTQQEDSAVYLCASRTGGGYNEQFFGPGTRLTVL.